This is a list of T cell receptor beta chains from one sample in a study of blood T cell repertoires in COVID-19. Sequencing used immunoSEQ multiplex PCR; TCRdb keeps in-frame clones, though not all of them. The table has 350,000 or so clones, approximately 90% seen once. Sequenced: peripheral blood. The receptors come from a woman in her twenties or thirties with COVID-19, enrolled during active disease. Each CDR3 is given with its conserved first and last residue. D genes are given only for firm matches. Clone size appears in some rows only: once, few, many, or a class for an expanded clone.

v_gene: TRBV5-4; abundance: .; d_gene: TRBD1; j_gene: TRBJ1-1; CDR3nt: TGTGCCAGCAGCTGGGGACAGGGAGCGACTGAAGCTTTCTTT; CDR3aa: CASSWGQGATEAFF
v_gene: TRBV10-3; abundance: .; d_gene: TRBD1; j_gene: TRBJ1-4; CDR3nt: TGTGCCATCAGTGGTACAGGGGAGGAAGAAAAACTGTTTTTT; CDR3aa: CAISGTGEEEKLFF
v_gene: TRBV5-6; abundance: .; d_gene: .; j_gene: TRBJ1-2; CDR3nt: TGTGCCAGCAGCTTTTCCAGCGTAAACTATGGCTACACCTTC; CDR3aa: CASSFSSVNYGYTF
v_gene: TRBV27; abundance: .; d_gene: .; j_gene: TRBJ2-7; CDR3nt: TGTGCCAGCGGGGCGGTTAGCTACGAGCAGTACTTC; CDR3aa: CASGAVSYEQYF
v_gene: TRBV9; abundance: .; d_gene: .; j_gene: TRBJ1-5; CDR3nt: TGTGCCAGCAGCCCCGGGGTGATTAGCAATCAGCCCCAGCATTTT; CDR3aa: CASSPGVISNQPQHF
v_gene: TRBV7-7; abundance: .; d_gene: .; j_gene: TRBJ2-5; CDR3nt: TGTGCTAGCAGCGCGACAGGACAGGGAGGGGAGACCCAGTACTTC; CDR3aa: CASSATGQGGETQYF
v_gene: TRBV2; abundance: .; d_gene: .; j_gene: TRBJ1-6; CDR3nt: TGTGCCAGCAGGAAGGAGATTAATTCACCCCTCCACTTT; CDR3aa: CASRKEINSPLHF
v_gene: TRBV18; abundance: .; d_gene: TRBD2; j_gene: TRBJ2-1; CDR3nt: TGTGCCAGCTCACCGGGCCAGGGAGGGAACAATGAGCAGTTCTTC; CDR3aa: CASSPGQGGNNEQFF
v_gene: TRBV7-9; abundance: .; d_gene: .; j_gene: TRBJ2-3; CDR3nt: TGTGCCAGCAGCCGCGGGGGCGGGGAAGTCACAGATACGCAGTATTTT; CDR3aa: CASSRGGGEVTDTQYF
v_gene: TRBV7-2; abundance: .; d_gene: TRBD2; j_gene: TRBJ2-2; CDR3nt: TGTGCCAGCAGCACCCCGGGACTAGCGGGGGGCCCCCGGGAGCTGTTTTTT; CDR3aa: CASSTPGLAGGPRELFF
v_gene: TRBV10-2; abundance: .; d_gene: TRBD2; j_gene: TRBJ2-1; CDR3nt: TGCGCCAGCAGTGAGTCTAAGGGAGCGGGGGGGCTTGACAATGAGCAGTTCTTC; CDR3aa: CASSESKGAGGLDNEQFF
v_gene: TRBV27; abundance: few; d_gene: .; j_gene: TRBJ1-3; CDR3nt: TGTGCCAGCAGTTTCAAGTCCCCTAGCTCTGGAAACACCATATATTTT; CDR3aa: CASSFKSPSSGNTIYF
v_gene: TRBV7-9; abundance: .; d_gene: TRBD1; j_gene: TRBJ1-6; CDR3nt: TGTGCCAGCAGCTTAGTGGGGACAGCTAATTCACCCCTCCACTTT; CDR3aa: CASSLVGTANSPLHF
v_gene: TRBV6-5; abundance: .; d_gene: TRBD1; j_gene: TRBJ2-7; CDR3nt: TGTGCCAGCAGTAAATCACAGGGGTGGGTCTACGAGCAGTACTTC; CDR3aa: CASSKSQGWVYEQYF
v_gene: TRBV21-1; abundance: few; d_gene: .; j_gene: TRBJ1-5; CDR3nt: TGTGCCAGCAGCAAAGGGGGGACAGGGGCAAGGGGTCAGCCCCAGCATTTT; CDR3aa: CASSKGGTGARGQPQHF
v_gene: TRBV9; abundance: .; d_gene: TRBD2; j_gene: TRBJ2-3; CDR3nt: TGTGCCAGCAGCTCAGCCGGGGGGACCCGCACAGATACGCAGTATTTT; CDR3aa: CASSSAGGTRTDTQYF
v_gene: TRBV12-3/TRBV12-4; abundance: .; d_gene: .; j_gene: TRBJ2-4; CDR3nt: TGTGCCAGCAGTCCGACAGGAAACATTCAGTACTTC; CDR3aa: CASSPTGNIQYF
v_gene: TRBV3-1/TRBV3-2; abundance: .; d_gene: .; j_gene: TRBJ2-7; CDR3nt: TGTGCCAGCAGCCAATCCAGGGCGGGGGCCCGCCTCGAGCAGTACTTC; CDR3aa: CASSQSRAGARLEQYF
v_gene: TRBV3-1/TRBV3-2; abundance: once; d_gene: .; j_gene: TRBJ1-5; CDR3nt: TGTGCCAGCAGCCAAGGTTATAGCAATCAGCCCCAGCATTTT; CDR3aa: CASSQGYSNQPQHF
v_gene: TRBV19; abundance: .; d_gene: .; j_gene: TRBJ1-2; CDR3nt: TGTGCCAGTAGTGAACGGACAGCCCGCTATGGCTACACCTTC; CDR3aa: CASSERTARYGYTF
v_gene: TRBV19; abundance: .; d_gene: TRBD1; j_gene: TRBJ2-7; CDR3nt: TGTGCCAGTACCCCGGGACAGGGGGAGTTCTACGAGCAGTACTTC; CDR3aa: CASTPGQGEFYEQYF
v_gene: TRBV7-2; abundance: .; d_gene: TRBD1; j_gene: TRBJ1-5; CDR3nt: TGTGCCAGCAGCTTAGACGGGACAGGGAGGCACCAGCCCCAGCATTTT; CDR3aa: CASSLDGTGRHQPQHF
v_gene: TRBV6-4; abundance: .; d_gene: TRBD1; j_gene: TRBJ1-6; CDR3nt: TGTGCCAGCAGTGGGGACAGGACCACCTATAATTCACCCCTCCACTTT; CDR3aa: CASSGDRTTYNSPLHF
v_gene: TRBV3-1/TRBV3-2; abundance: .; d_gene: .; j_gene: TRBJ1-3; CDR3nt: TGTGCCAGCAGCCAAGGGGGCAGGGGAAACACCATATATTTT; CDR3aa: CASSQGGRGNTIYF
v_gene: TRBV7-9; abundance: .; d_gene: .; j_gene: TRBJ1-3; CDR3nt: TGTGCCAGCAGCTTAAGAGGTTGGGCTGGAAACACCATATATTTT; CDR3aa: CASSLRGWAGNTIYF
v_gene: TRBV29-1; abundance: .; d_gene: TRBD2; j_gene: TRBJ2-3; CDR3nt: TGCAGCGTTTCTCGGGGGGGCCAAAATACGCAGTATTTT; CDR3aa: CSVSRGGQNTQYF
v_gene: TRBV27; abundance: .; d_gene: TRBD2; j_gene: TRBJ2-7; CDR3nt: TGTGCCAGCAGTTTCGGGGGGGGAAGCTCCTACGAGCAGTACTTC; CDR3aa: CASSFGGGSSYEQYF
v_gene: TRBV27; abundance: .; d_gene: TRBD2; j_gene: TRBJ2-1; CDR3nt: TGTGCCAGCACAATGAGCGCTAGCGGGGGATTTGAGCAGTTCTTC; CDR3aa: CASTMSASGGFEQFF
v_gene: TRBV9; abundance: .; d_gene: .; j_gene: TRBJ1-1; CDR3nt: TGTGCCAGCAGCGTTGAAAGGGGCACTGAAGCTTTCTTT; CDR3aa: CASSVERGTEAFF
v_gene: TRBV28; abundance: .; d_gene: .; j_gene: TRBJ1-5; CDR3nt: TGTGCCAGCAGTTTCGAGCTGGGGCGCCAGCATTTT; CDR3aa: CASSFELGRQHF
v_gene: TRBV7-9; abundance: once; d_gene: TRBD2; j_gene: TRBJ2-3; CDR3nt: TGTGCCAGCAGCCCCTTTTACGGGGGGGGCACAGATACGCAGTATTTT; CDR3aa: CASSPFYGGGTDTQYF
v_gene: TRBV6-5; abundance: .; d_gene: .; j_gene: TRBJ2-7; CDR3nt: TGTGCCAGCAGCCGGATGGAGGGAGGCGAGCAGTACTTC; CDR3aa: CASSRMEGGEQYF
v_gene: TRBV7-2; abundance: .; d_gene: .; j_gene: TRBJ1-1; CDR3nt: TGTGCCAGCAGCACCATGGGGGGACGAAGTCGGGACACTGAAGCTTTCTTT; CDR3aa: CASSTMGGRSRDTEAFF
v_gene: TRBV4-2; abundance: .; d_gene: TRBD1; j_gene: TRBJ1-5; CDR3nt: TGTGCCAGCAGCCAGGGGGTATTCGGGACAGGGGTCTATCAGCCCCAGCATTTT; CDR3aa: CASSQGVFGTGVYQPQHF
v_gene: TRBV9; abundance: .; d_gene: .; j_gene: TRBJ1-2; CDR3nt: TGTGCCAGCAGCGTAGAGTGGCAGGGGTATGGCTACACCTTC; CDR3aa: CASSVEWQGYGYTF
v_gene: TRBV6-5; abundance: .; d_gene: .; j_gene: TRBJ2-2; CDR3nt: TGTGCCAGCAGCTGGGACTCCCTAAACACCGGGGAGCTGTTTTTT; CDR3aa: CASSWDSLNTGELFF
v_gene: TRBV6-5; abundance: .; d_gene: TRBD1; j_gene: TRBJ1-2; CDR3nt: TGTGCCAGCAGGAAACGACAGGGCTATGGCTACACCTTC; CDR3aa: CASRKRQGYGYTF
v_gene: TRBV5-1; abundance: .; d_gene: TRBD1; j_gene: TRBJ1-2; CDR3nt: TGCGCCAGCAGCGCGGGACAGTCCAACTATGGCTACACCTTC; CDR3aa: CASSAGQSNYGYTF
v_gene: TRBV4-3; abundance: .; d_gene: .; j_gene: TRBJ2-2; CDR3nt: TGCGCCAGCAGCCAAGATGGGCAGGGGAACACCGGGGAGCTGTTTTTT; CDR3aa: CASSQDGQGNTGELFF
v_gene: TRBV5-4; abundance: .; d_gene: .; j_gene: TRBJ2-1; CDR3nt: TGTGCCAGCAGCTTGGACCCGAGCGGGGAGCAGTTCTTC; CDR3aa: CASSLDPSGEQFF
v_gene: TRBV3-1/TRBV3-2; abundance: few; d_gene: TRBD2; j_gene: TRBJ2-1; CDR3nt: TGTGCCAGCAGCCAAGGACTAGCGGCCTACAATGAGCAGTTCTTC; CDR3aa: CASSQGLAAYNEQFF
v_gene: TRBV18; abundance: few; d_gene: TRBD1; j_gene: TRBJ1-2; CDR3nt: TGTGCCAGCTCGCTCCAGGGGGACTATGGCTACACCTTC; CDR3aa: CASSLQGDYGYTF
v_gene: TRBV11-2; abundance: .; d_gene: TRBD1; j_gene: TRBJ2-7; CDR3nt: TGTGCCAGCAGACTTCGACAATCCGGGACAGGGTTGAATTCAGGCGAGCAGTACTTC; CDR3aa: CASRLRQSGTGLNSGEQYF
v_gene: TRBV6-5; abundance: .; d_gene: .; j_gene: TRBJ1-4; CDR3nt: TGTGCCAGCAGTTACTCCGCAGGGTCTACCGAAAAACTGTTTTTT; CDR3aa: CASSYSAGSTEKLFF
v_gene: TRBV27; abundance: once; d_gene: .; j_gene: TRBJ1-1; CDR3nt: TGTGCCAGCAGTTTGATGGGGGGCACTGAAGCTTTCTTT; CDR3aa: CASSLMGGTEAFF
v_gene: TRBV9; abundance: few; d_gene: TRBD1; j_gene: TRBJ1-1; CDR3nt: TGTGCCAGCAGCGTACAGGGGGACGCTGAAGCTTTCTTT; CDR3aa: CASSVQGDAEAFF
v_gene: TRBV5-4; abundance: .; d_gene: .; j_gene: TRBJ1-2; CDR3nt: TGTGCCAGCAGCTTGGCAGGGGAATTTGGCTACACCTTC; CDR3aa: CASSLAGEFGYTF
v_gene: TRBV12-3/TRBV12-4; abundance: .; d_gene: .; j_gene: TRBJ2-5; CDR3nt: TGTGCCAGCAGTCCCCGACAGAGAGAGACCCAGTACTTC; CDR3aa: CASSPRQRETQYF
v_gene: TRBV28; abundance: .; d_gene: TRBD1; j_gene: TRBJ2-2; CDR3nt: TGTGCCAGCAGACAGGGGGTCACCGGGGAGCTGTTTTTT; CDR3aa: CASRQGVTGELFF
v_gene: TRBV7-2; abundance: .; d_gene: .; j_gene: TRBJ1-1; CDR3nt: TGTGCCAGCAGCTTAGGTTTAAAGCAGAACACTGAAGCTTTCTTT; CDR3aa: CASSLGLKQNTEAFF
v_gene: TRBV12-3/TRBV12-4; abundance: .; d_gene: .; j_gene: TRBJ2-5; CDR3nt: TGTGCCAGCAGTTTATCGACAACGGTGACCCAGTACTTC; CDR3aa: CASSLSTTVTQYF
v_gene: TRBV4-2; abundance: .; d_gene: .; j_gene: TRBJ2-4; CDR3nt: TGTGCCAGCAGCCCCGATGAGGACATTCAGTACTTC; CDR3aa: CASSPDEDIQYF
v_gene: TRBV10-3; abundance: .; d_gene: .; j_gene: TRBJ2-3; CDR3nt: TGTGCCATCAGTCGAACACGCAGCGAAGATACGCAGTATTTT; CDR3aa: CAISRTRSEDTQYF